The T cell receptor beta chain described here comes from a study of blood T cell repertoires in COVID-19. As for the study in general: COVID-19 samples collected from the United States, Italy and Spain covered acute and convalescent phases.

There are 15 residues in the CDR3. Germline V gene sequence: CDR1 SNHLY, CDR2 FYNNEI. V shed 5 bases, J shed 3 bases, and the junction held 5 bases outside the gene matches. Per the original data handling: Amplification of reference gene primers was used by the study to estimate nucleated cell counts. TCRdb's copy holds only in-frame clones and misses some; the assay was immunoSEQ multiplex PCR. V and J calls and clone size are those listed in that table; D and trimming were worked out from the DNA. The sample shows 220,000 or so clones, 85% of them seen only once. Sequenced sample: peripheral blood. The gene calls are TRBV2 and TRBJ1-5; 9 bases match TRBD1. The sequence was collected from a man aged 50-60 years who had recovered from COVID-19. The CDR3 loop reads CASSRDRAINQPQHF. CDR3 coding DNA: TGTGCCAGCAGTAGGGACAGGGCGATCAATCAGCCCCAGCATTTT.